These 17 T cell receptor beta chains originate from one sample sequenced in a study of regulatory T cells in long-lasting Graves disease. Researchers made TCR beta libraries by using iRepertoire HTBI primers and running Arm-PCR on CDR3 regions. Using its own MiXCR run on the multiplex PCR reads, TCRdb lists one record per CDR3 protein. Of 310,000 or so distinct CDR3 sequences in the sample, around 19% were seen once. Stated time point: persistent/refractory GD, antithyroid drugs over 5 years with positive TRAb. The TCR library used RNA extracted from PBMCs. The specimen was peripheral blood mononuclear cells (PBMCs), collected when the disease was refractory, from a patient treated with antithyroid drugs. The receptors come from a female donor with Graves disease.

This chain connects TRBV4-1 to TRBJ1-4; possible D gene TRBD1, 5 bases. CDR1 and CDR2 from the germline V gene are MGHRA and YSYEKL. The CDR3 is 16 residues long. V was trimmed by 3 bases and J by 7 bases, leaving 18 bases between them. The CDR3, as DNA: TGCGCCAGCAGCCATACTTTTCGGGGCGGTTCTGAAAAACTGTTTTTT. Its protein product is CASSHTFRGGSEKLFF.

This clonotype occurred many times. The chain has TRBV20-1 and TRBJ1-1; 7 nucleotides agree with TRBD1. Germline V CDR1 and CDR2: DFQATT, SNEGSKA (reference sequence). V shed 1 base and J 6 bases; nucleotides not matched to a gene: 8. There are 14 residues in the CDR3. The CDR3 is CSARGEGALPEAFF. The CDR3 DNA sequence: TGCAGTGCTAGAGGTGAGGGGGCGTTACCTGAAGCTTTCTTT.

This clonotype was observed at least ten times. This chain links TRBV12-3 or TRBV12-4 with TRBJ1-5; maybe TRBD1 (5 bases). The CDR3 covers 15 residues. V was clipped by 6 bases and J by 0 bases, with 12 bases between them. CDR3 bases: TGTGCCAGCAGACGTGACAGTTATAGCAATCAGCCCCAGCATTTT. Translated, it gives CASRRDSYSNQPQHF.

The rearrangement joins TRBV5-5 to TRBJ1-4, with no clear D. The V gene lost 0 bases and the J gene lost 3 bases, with 12 bases spanning the gap. Germline CDR1 SGHKS, CDR2 YYEKEE (reference sequence). CDR3 length: 16 amino acids. For the CDR3, the DNA is TGTGCCAGCAGCTTGGCGCCCGGACGGCCTAATGAAAAACTGTTTTTT. Residues: CASSLAPGRPNEKLFF.

This clonotype was detected ten times or more. The chain combines TRBV3-1 with TRBJ1-1; tentatively, D is TRBD1 (5 bases). Germline lookup yields CDR1 LGHDT and CDR2 YNNKEL (reference sequence). CDR3 size: 12 residues. Trimming shortened V by 1 base and J by 8 bases, and 8 bases separated the two germline ends. DNA of the CDR3: TGTGCCAGCAGCCAAGGACAGCTAGAAGCTTTCTTT. Its protein is CASSQGQLEAFF.

The gene calls are TRBV7-9 and TRBJ2-5, with D perhaps TRBD1 (6 bases). The germline V gene has CDR1 SEHNR and CDR2 FQNEAQ (reference sequence). V was trimmed by 5 bases and J by 7 bases, leaving 14 bases between them. The CDR3 runs to 13 residues. The DNA for the CDR3 is TGTGCCAGCAGCCAACAGGGACGCGGGACCCAGTACTTC. Amino acids: CASSQQGRGTQYF. The full variable domain, in which reference TRBV7-9 and TRBJ2-5 provide the parts outside the CDR3, is DTGVSQNPRHKITKRGQNVTFRCDPISEHNRLYWYRQTLGQGPEFLTYFQNEAQLEKSRLLSDRFSAERPKGSFSTLEIQRTEQGDSAMYLCASSQQGRGTQYFGPGTRLLVL.

The chain uses TRBV28 and TRBJ2-2; 8 bases match TRBD1. V lost 8 bases and J lost 2; bases outside the gene matches: 4. The CDR3 spans 14 residues. Germline V gene data show CDR1 as MDHEN and CDR2 as SYDVKM. The CDR3 region is CASWDRSNTGELFF. As DNA, the CDR3 is TGTGCCAGCTGGGACAGGAGTAACACCGGGGAGCTGTTTTTT.

This clonotype has only a few counts. The chain combines TRBV6-5 with TRBJ2-2; D might be TRBD1 or TRBD2, each matching 5 bases. V was clipped by 4 bases and J by 4 bases, with 16 bases between them. CDR3 length: 16 residues. Germline-derived CDR1 and CDR2 are MNHEY and SVGAGI. CDR3 coding DNA: TGTGCCAGCAGTTCTGCCCCCGGGACCACCACCGGGGAGCTGTTTTTT. This codes for CASSSAPGTTTGELFF.

This clonotype came up a few times. This rearrangement joins TRBV9 to TRBJ1-2, with 7 bases identical to TRBD1. This CDR3 is 13 amino acids long. Looked up from germline, CDR1 is SGDLS and CDR2 is YYNGEE. V gave up 0 bases and J gave up 7 bases; unmatched junction bases: 3. This chain's CDR3 is CASSVGAGGGYTF. In nucleotides, the CDR3 is TGTGCCAGCAGCGTAGGAGCAGGGGGTGGCTACACCTTC.

This chain links TRBV12-3 or TRBV12-4 with TRBJ1-2; D uncertain. Trimming took 4 bases from V and 0 from J, leaving 12 bases between them. The CDR3 runs 15 residues. The CDR3 nucleotides are TGTGCCAGCAGTTATGGAGCGGTGGCTAACTATGGCTACACCTTC. This sequence encodes CASSYGAVANYGYTF.

The gene calls are TRBV4-1 and TRBJ1-6, with D perhaps TRBD1 (6 bases). Trimming left V 5 bases short and J 0 bases short, with 14 bases between. Germline V gene sequence: CDR1 MGHRA, CDR2 YSYEKL. The CDR3 is 17 amino acids. The CDR3 is CASSLDSLSSYNSPLHF. CDR3 nucleotides: TGCGCCAGCAGCTTGGACAGTTTGAGCTCCTATAATTCACCCCTCCACTTT.

The chain has TRBV18 and TRBJ2-5; D gene ambiguous. Deletions cut 0 bases from V and 5 bases from J, with 7 bases between. From germline, CDR1 is KGHSH and CDR2 LQKENI. The CDR3 extends over 13 amino acids. CDR3 protein: CASSPPALETQYF. The CDR3 DNA sequence: TGTGCCAGCTCACCACCCGCTCTGGAGACCCAGTACTTC.

This clonotype occurred many times. V usage is TRBV28 and J usage is TRBJ1-5, with D unresolved. Germline CDR1 and CDR2: MDHEN and SYDVKM. V was clipped by 6 bases and J by 3 bases, with 12 bases between them. CDR3 length: 14 residues. CDR3 in DNA: TGTGCCAGCAGCTTCGGGCAGGACAATCAGCCCCAGCATTTT. Translating gives CASSFGQDNQPQHF.

This clonotype was picked up many times. This rearrangement joins TRBV28 to TRBJ1-2; no definite D call. There are 12 residues in the CDR3. CDR1 MDHEN and CDR2 SYDVKM come from the germline V gene. V shed 4 bases and J shed 12 bases, with 15 bases lying between them. The CDR3 here is CASSSDRWLHTF. The CDR3, as DNA: TGTGCCAGCAGTTCCGACCGGTGGCTACACACCTTC.

The chain is built from TRBV19 and TRBJ1-1; a possible D gene is TRBD1 (6 bases). The V gene's germline CDR1 is LNHDA and CDR2 SQIVND (reference sequence). Trimming left V 1 base short and J 2 bases short, with 11 bases between. The CDR3 runs to 15 residues. The CDR3 DNA is TGTGCCAGTAGTATAGTTGGCAGGGGCAACACTGAAGCTTTCTTT. Amino acid sequence: CASSIVGRGNTEAFF. The full variable domain, completed using reference TRBV19 and TRBJ1-1, is DGGITQSPKYLFRKEGQNVTLSCEQNLNHDAMYWYRQDPGQGLRLIYYSQIVNDFQKGDIAEGYSVSREKKESFPLTVTSAQKNPTAFYLCASSIVGRGNTEAFFGQGTRLTVV.

The genes are TRBV12-3 or TRBV12-4 and TRBJ2-1; 7 nucleotides match TRBD1. This CDR3 is built from 13 residues. V trimming: 5 bases; J trimming: 12 bases; junction bases outside the gene matches: 10. The CDR3 spells CASSQAFRDRQFF. CDR3 nucleotides: TGTGCCAGCAGTCAAGCTTTCCGGGACAGGCAGTTCTTC.

The chain combines TRBV6-2 or TRBV6-3 with TRBJ2-2; D possibly matches TRBD1 or TRBD2 (6 bases each). Germline V lookup: CDR1 MNHEY, CDR2 SVGEGT. Trimming took 5 bases from V and 7 from J, leaving 11 bases between them. The length of the CDR3 is 13 residues. CDR3 residues: CASSEQGGGELFF. For the CDR3, the DNA is TGTGCCAGCAGTGAACAGGGAGGCGGGGAGCTGTTTTTT.